Given below is one T cell receptor (beta chain) in context. As yet, its antigen is unknown. Clones were read by immunoSEQ multiplex PCR, and TCRdb kept only the in-frame ones, dropping some. The data show about 64,000 clones, with around 96% seen just once and approximately 0.37% held by the top ten. This sample is part of a study of brain T cells in children with intractable seizures. Germline V gives CDR1 SGHTA, CDR2 FQGNSA. The CDR3 has 16 residues. V trimming: 3 bases; J trimming: 5 bases; junction bases outside the gene matches: 11. Overall study results and limits: HCMV serostatus was not known, and viral specificity came from CDR3 similarity only.

The source of this sequence is a boy under two years old with focal cortical dysplasia and intractable seizures. The rearrangement joins TRBV7-2 to TRBJ2-3, with 7 bases matching TRBD2. The starting material was peripheral blood, obtained at surgery. CDR3 sequence: CASSFLRESLRDTQYF. CDR3 bases: TGTGCCAGCAGCTTCTTGCGGGAGTCACTCAGAGATACGCAGTATTTT.